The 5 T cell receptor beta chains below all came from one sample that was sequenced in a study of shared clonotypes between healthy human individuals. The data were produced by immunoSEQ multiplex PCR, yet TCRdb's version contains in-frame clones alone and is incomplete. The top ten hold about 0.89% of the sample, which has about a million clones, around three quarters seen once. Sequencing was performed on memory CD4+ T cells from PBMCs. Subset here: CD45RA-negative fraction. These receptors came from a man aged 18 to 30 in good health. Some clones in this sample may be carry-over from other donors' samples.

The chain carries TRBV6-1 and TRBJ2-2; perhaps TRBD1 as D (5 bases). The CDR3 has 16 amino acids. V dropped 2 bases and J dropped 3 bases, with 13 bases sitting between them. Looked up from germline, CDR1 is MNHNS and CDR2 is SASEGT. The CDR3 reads CASSEPGLGDTGELFF. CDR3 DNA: TGTGCCAGCAGTGAACCAGGGTTAGGAGACACCGGGGAGCTGTTTTTT.

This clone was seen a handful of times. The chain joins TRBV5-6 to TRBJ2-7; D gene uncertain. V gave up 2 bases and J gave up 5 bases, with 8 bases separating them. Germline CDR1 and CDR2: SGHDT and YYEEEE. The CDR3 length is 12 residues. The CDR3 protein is CASSFKGHEQYF. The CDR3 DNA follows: TGTGCCAGCAGCTTCAAGGGCCACGAGCAGTACTTC.

CDR3 DNA sequence: TGCGCCAGCAGCTTTTCAGACAGGGGGCACGAGCAGTACTTC. It translates to CASSFSDRGHEQYF. The rearrangement joins TRBV5-1 to TRBJ2-7, with 10 bases that match TRBD1. CDR1 and CDR2 from the germline V gene are SGHRS and YFSETQ. The CDR3 runs 14 residues. After removal of 2 bases from V and 5 bases from J, the junction contained 4 bases not matched to a gene.

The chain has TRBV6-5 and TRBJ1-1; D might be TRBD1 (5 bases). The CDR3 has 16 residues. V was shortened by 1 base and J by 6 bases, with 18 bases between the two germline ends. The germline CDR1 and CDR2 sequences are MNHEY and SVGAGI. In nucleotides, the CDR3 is TGTGCCAGCAGTTACTTGTCACGGGGGGTGATGGCTGAAGCTTTCTTT. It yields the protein CASSYLSRGVMAEAFF.

The CDR3 region is CASSQDLTVLNEKLFF. The CDR3 bases are TGTGCCAGCAGCCAAGATTTAACAGTACTTAATGAAAAACTGTTTTTT. The V call is TRBV4-2, the J call TRBJ1-4; no clear D gene. This CDR3 region has 16 residues. Germline CDR1 LGHNA, CDR2 YNFKEQ. Deletions cut 0 bases from V and 4 bases from J, with 12 bases between.